These 21 T cell receptor beta chains came from one sample sequenced in a study of T cells in localized non-small cell lung cancer. TCRdb's table, derived via immunoSEQ multiplex PCR, lists solely in-frame clones and lacks some. The table includes tens of thousands of clones, roughly 87% detected once. This sample comprised peripheral blood, obtained before any cancer treatment. The receptors stem from a man aged 35 to 70 with stage I squamous cell lung carcinoma.

DNA of the CDR3: TGTGCCAGCAGTTTCGACGCGAACACTGAAGCTTTCTTT. This gives the protein CASSFDANTEAFF. The chain has TRBV6-5 and TRBJ1-1, with D unresolved. CDR1 and CDR2 (germline): MNHEY, SVGAGI. The length of the CDR3 is 13 residues. Trimming pared 4 bases from V and 1 base from J, leaving 7 bases between.

The chain links TRBV2 to TRBJ2-3; D remains unclear. V lost 2 bases to trimming and J lost 5 bases, with 8 bases between them. Germline assignment: CDR1 SNHLY and CDR2 FYNNEI. This CDR3 has 13 amino acids. CDR3 protein: CASSETQRDTQYF. CDR3 DNA sequence: TGTGCCAGCAGTGAAACCCAGCGAGATACGCAGTATTTT.

This clone showed up just a few times. This rearrangement joins TRBV11-2 to TRBJ1-5, with D uncertain. The CDR3 has 14 residues. Deletions cut 0 bases from V and 9 bases from J, with 12 bases between. The germline gives CDR1 SGHAT, CDR2 FQNNGV. The CDR3 here is CASSLDGPEWPQHF. The CDR3 DNA sequence: TGTGCCAGCAGCTTAGATGGCCCGGAGTGGCCCCAGCATTTT.

For the CDR3, the DNA is TGTGCCAGCAGCGCCCCAGGACAGGGAAAAAACATTCAGTACTTC. It specifies CASSAPGQGKNIQYF. The chain is built from TRBV9 and TRBJ2-4, with 8 bases matching TRBD1. The CDR3 totals 15 residues. The germline V gene has CDR1 SGDLS and CDR2 YYNGEE. The ends lost 3 bases at V and 4 bases at J; junction bases unmatched: 6.

The rearrangement uses TRBV19 and TRBJ1-2; TRBD1 matches at 7 bases. This CDR3 has 15 amino acids. J was trimmed by 7 bases and V by 3 bases; bases with no gene match: 11. Germline V gene sequence: CDR1 LNHDA, CDR2 SQIVND (reference sequence). The CDR3 coding sequence is TGTGCCAGTAGTATCCGACAGGGTTTGTACATTGGCTACACCTTC. Its translation is CASSIRQGLYIGYTF.

The chain carries TRBV7-9 and TRBJ2-1, with 8 bases that match TRBD2. Germline values: CDR1 SEHNR, CDR2 FQNEAQ (reference sequence). Trimming cost V 4 bases and J 9 bases; bases outside gene matches: 8. There are 14 residues in the CDR3. CDR3 sequence (DNA): TGTGCCAGCAGCTCGCGTCGGGGGGGCGGTGAGCAGTTCTTC. Protein: CASSSRRGGGEQFF.

The chain uses TRBV29-1 and TRBJ1-4; the D is unclear. The CDR3 has 13 residues. V was cut by 0 bases and J by 5 bases, with 7 bases left in between. CDR1 SQVTM and CDR2 ANQGSEA come from the germline V gene. The CDR3 DNA reads as TGCAGCGTTGAAGAGAATCGCAATGAAAAACTGTTTTTT. This encodes CSVEENRNEKLFF.

Details on this clone: At the DNA level, this CDR3 is encoded by other sequences in the same sample as well. The chain employs TRBV5-5 and TRBJ2-1; D gene uncertain. The germline gives CDR1 SGHKS, CDR2 YYEKEE (reference sequence). Trimming removed 0 bases from V and 0 bases from J, with 7 bases in between. This CDR3 spans 15 amino acids. The CDR3 region is CASSLGPSSYNEQFF. Written as DNA, the CDR3 is TGTGCCAGCAGCTTGGGGCCGAGCTCCTACAATGAGCAGTTCTTC.

V is TRBV4-3 and J is TRBJ2-5; D is uncertain. The germline V and J ends were trimmed by 0 bases and 4 bases, with 6 bases remaining between them. CDR3 length: 13 amino acids. CDR1 is LGHNA and CDR2 is YSLEER in the germline V gene. The CDR3 is CASSQDRGETQYF. The CDR3 DNA is TGCGCCAGCAGCCAAGATCGCGGAGAGACCCAGTACTTC.

The chain combines TRBV19 with TRBJ2-2, with D unclear. This CDR3 has 15 residues. Germline CDR1 is LNHDA and CDR2 is SQIVND (reference sequence). Trimming shortened V by 3 bases and J by 0 bases, and 8 bases separated the two germline ends. CDR3 region: CASSILSTNTGELFF. The DNA for the CDR3 is TGTGCCAGTAGTATTCTTAGTACGAACACCGGGGAGCTGTTTTTT. Combining the CDR3 with reference TRBV19 and TRBJ2-2 gives the whole variable domain DGGITQSPKYLFRKEGQNVTLSCEQNLNHDAMYWYRQDPGQGLRLIYYSQIVNDFQKGDIAEGYSVSREKKESFPLTVTSAQKNPTAFYLCASSILSTNTGELFFGEGSRLTVL.

This chain connects TRBV6-1 to TRBJ2-3; 7 bases are a match to TRBD1. The germline V gene encodes CDR1 MNHNS and CDR2 SASEGT. Trimming at V came to 10 bases and at J to 2 bases, leaving 9 bases not matched to a gene. The CDR3 runs 14 residues. CDR3 sequence: CATSDRWDTDTQYF. The DNA of the CDR3 is TGTGCCACCTCGGACAGGTGGGACACAGATACGCAGTATTTT.

This clone was observed a handful of times. This rearrangement joins TRBV5-6 to TRBJ1-2, with D possibly matching TRBD1 (6 bases). Trimming took 3 bases from V and 3 from J, leaving 15 bases between them. The CDR3 spans 15 residues. Germline V gene data show CDR1 as SGHDT and CDR2 as YYEEEE. This CDR3 reads CASSYTWGLDYGYTF. The CDR3 DNA is TGTGCCAGCAGCTATACGTGGGGGCTGGACTATGGCTACACCTTC.

A single count supports this clone. This chain joins TRBV5-1 and TRBJ1-5; 8 nucleotides match TRBD1. Germline V gene data show CDR1 as SGHRS and CDR2 as YFSETQ. V lost 4 bases to trimming and J lost 2 bases; unmatched junction nucleotides: 11. This CDR3 is 17 amino acids long. The CDR3 is CASSPLPWGQGNQPQHF. The CDR3 DNA follows: TGCGCCAGCAGCCCCCTCCCGTGGGGACAGGGCAATCAGCCCCAGCATTTT.

The chain joins TRBV18 to TRBJ2-7; no clear D gene. This CDR3 comprises 13 residues. Germline V lookup: CDR1 KGHSH, CDR2 LQKENI. V lost 2 bases, J lost 6 bases, and 11 bases lay in between. The chain's CDR3 is CASSPSLQSEQYF. In nucleotides, the CDR3 is TGTGCCAGCTCACCATCACTGCAAAGCGAGCAGTACTTC.

The chain is built from TRBV4-3 and TRBJ2-5; 13 bases fit TRBD2. The germline V gene encodes CDR1 LGHNA and CDR2 YSLEER. The CDR3 is made up of 22 amino acids. V lost 2 bases and J lost 0; bases outside the gene matches: 18. The CDR3 region has the DNA TGCGCCAGCAGCCAAACGCCCTCCAGTAACCGACTAGCGGGGGGCAACCAAGAGACCCAGTACTTC. Translation gives CASSQTPSSNRLAGGNQETQYF.

This clone was observed a handful of times. The rearrangement joins TRBV19 to TRBJ2-1, with D possibly TRBD2 on 7 matching bases. The V gene's germline CDR1 is LNHDA and CDR2 SQIVND (reference sequence). This CDR3 region has 16 residues. V dropped 1 base and J dropped 1 base, with 11 bases sitting between them. This CDR3 is CASSIAGGQSYNEQFF. For the CDR3, the DNA is TGTGCCAGTAGTATAGCGGGGGGACAATCCTACAATGAGCAGTTCTTC.

The chain links TRBV5-5 to TRBJ2-3; TRBD2 agrees at 8 bases. Germline CDR1 is SGHKS and CDR2 is YYEKEE (reference sequence). The CDR3 loop spans 15 amino acids. The V segment lost 2 bases and the J segment 2 bases; nucleotides outside the gene matches: 4. In DNA form, the CDR3 reads TGTGCCAGCAGCTTTTGGCGGGGGGACACAGATACGCAGTATTTT. It specifies CASSFWRGDTDTQYF.

The chain joins TRBV10-1 to TRBJ2-1, with 9 nucleotides matching TRBD2. J was trimmed by 3 bases and V by 11 bases; bases with no gene match: 5. CDR3 size: 13 residues. CDR1 and CDR2 (germline): WNHNN, SYGVQD (reference sequence). This CDR3 reads CASSGGFYNEQFF. The CDR3 region has the DNA TGCGCCTCCAGCGGGGGGTTCTACAATGAGCAGTTCTTC.

The chain couples TRBV4-1 to TRBJ2-6; 9 bases agree with TRBD1. The V gene's germline CDR1 is MGHRA and CDR2 YSYEKL. The CDR3 spans 18 residues. V shed 4 bases, J shed 0 bases, and the junction held 7 bases outside the gene matches. In DNA form, the CDR3 reads TGCGCCAGCAGCCTCCAGGGACAGGGCCGCTCTGGGGCCAACGTCCTGACTTTC. It specifies CASSLQGQGRSGANVLTF.

The chain recombines TRBV4-3 with TRBJ1-4; no definite D call. Trimming cost V 5 bases and J 11 bases, with 12 bases left between them. The CDR3 is made up of 12 amino acids. Germline CDR1 LGHNA, CDR2 YSLEER. The CDR3 here is CASSARVGKLFF. In DNA, the CDR3 is TGCGCCAGCAGCGCGAGGGTAGGCAAACTGTTTTTT.

The V and J genes are TRBV6-5 and TRBJ2-6; D is possibly TRBD2 (5 bases). V shed 3 bases and J shed 5 bases, with 11 bases lying between them. The CDR3 is 15 residues long. CDR1 is MNHEY and CDR2 is SVGAGI in the germline V gene. Here the CDR3 reads CASSYMGDRANVLTF. Written as DNA, the CDR3 is TGTGCCAGCAGTTATATGGGAGATCGGGCCAACGTCCTGACTTTC.